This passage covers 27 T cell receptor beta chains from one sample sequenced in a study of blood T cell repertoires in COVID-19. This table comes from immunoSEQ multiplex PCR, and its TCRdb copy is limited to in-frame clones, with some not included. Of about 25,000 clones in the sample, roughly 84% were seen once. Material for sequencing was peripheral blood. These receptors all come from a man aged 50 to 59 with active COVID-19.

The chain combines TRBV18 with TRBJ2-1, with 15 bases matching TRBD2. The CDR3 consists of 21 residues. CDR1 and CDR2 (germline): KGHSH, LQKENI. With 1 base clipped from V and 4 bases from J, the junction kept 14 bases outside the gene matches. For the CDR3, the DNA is TGTGCCAGCTCACCACATAGTAGGACTAGCGGGAGGGTGAAGAAATACAATGAGCAGTTCTTC. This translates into CASSPHSRTSGRVKKYNEQFF.

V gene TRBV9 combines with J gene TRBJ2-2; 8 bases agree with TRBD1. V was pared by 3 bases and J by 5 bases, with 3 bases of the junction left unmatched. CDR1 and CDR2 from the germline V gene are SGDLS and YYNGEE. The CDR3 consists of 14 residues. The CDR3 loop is CASSADRVTGELFF. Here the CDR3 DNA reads TGTGCCAGCAGCGCGGACAGGGTAACCGGGGAGCTGTTTTTT. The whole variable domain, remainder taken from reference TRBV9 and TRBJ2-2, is DSGVTQTPKHLITATGQRVTLRCSPRSGDLSVYWYQQSLDQGLQFLIQYYNGEERAKGNILERFSAQQFPDLHSELNLSSLELGDSALYFCASSADRVTGELFFGEGSRLTVL.

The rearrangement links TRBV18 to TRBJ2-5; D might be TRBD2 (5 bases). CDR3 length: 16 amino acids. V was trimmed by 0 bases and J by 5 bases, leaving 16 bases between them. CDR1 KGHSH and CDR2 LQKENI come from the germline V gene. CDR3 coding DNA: TGTGCCAGCTCACCACCGGGGAGCCGCCGAGGGGAGACCCAGTACTTC. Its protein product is CASSPPGSRRGETQYF.

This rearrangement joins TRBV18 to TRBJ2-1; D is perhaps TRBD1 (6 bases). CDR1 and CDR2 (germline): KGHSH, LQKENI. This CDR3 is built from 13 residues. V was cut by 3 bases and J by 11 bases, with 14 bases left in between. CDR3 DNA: TGTGCCAGCTCACCGGAGATACAGGGTAAGCAGTTCTTC. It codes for CASSPEIQGKQFF. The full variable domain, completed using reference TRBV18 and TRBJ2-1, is NAGVMQNPRHLVRRRGQEARLRCSPMKGHSHVYWYRQLPEEGLKFMVYLQKENIIDESGMPKERFSAEFPKEGPSILRIQQVVRGDSAAYFCASSPEIQGKQFFGPGTRLTVL.

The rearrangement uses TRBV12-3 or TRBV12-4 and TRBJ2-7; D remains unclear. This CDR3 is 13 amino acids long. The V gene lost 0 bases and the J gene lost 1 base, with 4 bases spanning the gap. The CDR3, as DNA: TGTGCCAGCAGTTTAGCACAGTCCTACGAGCAGTACGTC. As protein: CASSLAQSYEQYV.

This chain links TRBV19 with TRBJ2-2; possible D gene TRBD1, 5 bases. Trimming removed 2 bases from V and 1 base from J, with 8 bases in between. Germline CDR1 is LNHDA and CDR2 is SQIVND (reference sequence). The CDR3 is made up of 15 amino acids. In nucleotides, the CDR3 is TGTGCCAGTAGTATATTGGGGCAGAACACCGGGGAGCTGTTTTTT. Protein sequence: CASSILGQNTGELFF.

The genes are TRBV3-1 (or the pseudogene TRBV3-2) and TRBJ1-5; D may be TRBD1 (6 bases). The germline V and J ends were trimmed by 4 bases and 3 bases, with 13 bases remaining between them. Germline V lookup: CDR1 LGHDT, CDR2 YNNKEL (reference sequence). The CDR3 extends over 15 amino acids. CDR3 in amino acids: CASSLGQLDNQPQHF. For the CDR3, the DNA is TGTGCCAGCAGCCTAGGACAGCTTGACAATCAGCCCCAGCATTTT.

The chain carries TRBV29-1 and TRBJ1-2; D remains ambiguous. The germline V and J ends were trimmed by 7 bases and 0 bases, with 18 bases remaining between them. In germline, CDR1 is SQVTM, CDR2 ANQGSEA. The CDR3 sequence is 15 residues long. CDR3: CSADTKVGSNYGYTF. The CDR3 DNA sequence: TGCAGCGCAGACACCAAGGTTGGGTCTAACTATGGCTACACCTTC.

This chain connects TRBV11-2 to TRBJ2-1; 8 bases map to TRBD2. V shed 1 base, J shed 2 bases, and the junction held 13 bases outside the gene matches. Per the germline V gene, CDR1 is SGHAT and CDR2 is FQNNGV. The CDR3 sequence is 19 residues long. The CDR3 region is CASSLVPWRSGRPYNEQFF. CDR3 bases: TGTGCCAGCAGCTTAGTTCCATGGAGGAGCGGGAGACCCTACAATGAGCAGTTCTTC.

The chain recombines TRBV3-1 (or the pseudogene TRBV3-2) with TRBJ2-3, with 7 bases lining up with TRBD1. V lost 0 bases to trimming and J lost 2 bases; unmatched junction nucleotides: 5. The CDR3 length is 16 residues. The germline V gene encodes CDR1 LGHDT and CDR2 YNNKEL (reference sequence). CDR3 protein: CASSQDGDSHTDTQYF. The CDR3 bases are TGTGCCAGCAGCCAAGACGGGGACAGCCACACAGATACGCAGTATTTT.

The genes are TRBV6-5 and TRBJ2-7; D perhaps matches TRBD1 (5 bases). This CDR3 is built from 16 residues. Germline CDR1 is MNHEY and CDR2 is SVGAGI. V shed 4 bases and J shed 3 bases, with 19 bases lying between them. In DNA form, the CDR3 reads TGTGCCAGCAGTTCGTATAGGGGAAGTGCCGGCTACGAGCAGTACGTC. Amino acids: CASSSYRGSAGYEQYV.

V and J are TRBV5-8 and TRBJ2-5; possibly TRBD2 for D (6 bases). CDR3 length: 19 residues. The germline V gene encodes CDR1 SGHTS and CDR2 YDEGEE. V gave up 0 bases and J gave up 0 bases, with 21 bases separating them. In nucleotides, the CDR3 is TGTGCCAGCAGCTTGGACCCGACTAGAGCCTCTTGGTACCAAGAGACCCAGTACTTC. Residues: CASSLDPTRASWYQETQYF.

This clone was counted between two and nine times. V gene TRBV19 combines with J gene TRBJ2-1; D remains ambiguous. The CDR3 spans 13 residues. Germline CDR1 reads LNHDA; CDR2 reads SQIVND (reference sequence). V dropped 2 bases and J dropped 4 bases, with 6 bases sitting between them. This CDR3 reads CASSISEYNEQFF. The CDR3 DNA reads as TGTGCCAGTAGTATAAGCGAGTACAATGAGCAGTTCTTC.

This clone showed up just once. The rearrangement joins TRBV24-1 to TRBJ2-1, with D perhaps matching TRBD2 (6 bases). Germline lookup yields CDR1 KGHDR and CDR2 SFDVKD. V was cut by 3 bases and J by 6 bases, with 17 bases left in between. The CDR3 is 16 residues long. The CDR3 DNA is TGTGCCACCAGTGATCGGGACCGACTGCGGGGCAATGAGCAGTTCTTC. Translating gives CATSDRDRLRGNEQFF.

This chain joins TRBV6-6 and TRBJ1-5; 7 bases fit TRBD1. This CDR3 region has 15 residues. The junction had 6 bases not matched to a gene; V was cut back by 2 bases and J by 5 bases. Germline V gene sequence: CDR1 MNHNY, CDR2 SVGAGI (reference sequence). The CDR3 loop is CASSYPRTGDQPQHF. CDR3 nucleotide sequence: TGTGCCAGCAGTTACCCTCGGACAGGAGATCAGCCCCAGCATTTT.

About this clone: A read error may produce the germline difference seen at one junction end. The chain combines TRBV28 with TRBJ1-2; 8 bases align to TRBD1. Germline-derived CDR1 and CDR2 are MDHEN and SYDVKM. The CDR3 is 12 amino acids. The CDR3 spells CASSPPRQGMDF. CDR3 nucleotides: TGTGCCAGCAGTCCGCCCCGACAGGGGATGGACTTC.

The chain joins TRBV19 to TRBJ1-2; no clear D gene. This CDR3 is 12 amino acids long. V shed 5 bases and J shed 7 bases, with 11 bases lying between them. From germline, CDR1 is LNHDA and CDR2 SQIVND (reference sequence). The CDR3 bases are TGTGCCAGTAGTGAGACGGCGGGTGGCTACACCTTC. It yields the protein CASSETAGGYTF. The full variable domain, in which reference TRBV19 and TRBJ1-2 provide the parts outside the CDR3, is DGGITQSPKYLFRKEGQNVTLSCEQNLNHDAMYWYRQDPGQGLRLIYYSQIVNDFQKGDIAEGYSVSREKKESFPLTVTSAQKNPTAFYLCASSETAGGYTFGSGTRLTVV.

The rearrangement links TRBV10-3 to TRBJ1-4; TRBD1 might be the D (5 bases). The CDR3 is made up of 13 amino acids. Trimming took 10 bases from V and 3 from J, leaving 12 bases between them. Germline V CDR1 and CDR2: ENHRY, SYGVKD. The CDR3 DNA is TGTGCCACGCGACAGCCCTCTAATGAAAAACTGTTTTTT. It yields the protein CATRQPSNEKLFF.

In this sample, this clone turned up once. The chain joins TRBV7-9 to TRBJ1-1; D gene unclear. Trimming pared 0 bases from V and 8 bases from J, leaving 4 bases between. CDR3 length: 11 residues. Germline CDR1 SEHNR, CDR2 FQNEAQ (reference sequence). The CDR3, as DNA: TGTGCCAGCAGCTTAGCCACAGAAGCTTTCTTT. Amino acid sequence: CASSLATEAFF.

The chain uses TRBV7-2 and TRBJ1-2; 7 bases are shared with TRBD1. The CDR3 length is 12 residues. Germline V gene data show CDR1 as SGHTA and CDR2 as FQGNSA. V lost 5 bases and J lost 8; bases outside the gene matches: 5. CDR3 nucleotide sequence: TGTGCCAGCAGCAAACAGGGGTACGGCTACACCTTC. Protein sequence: CASSKQGYGYTF.

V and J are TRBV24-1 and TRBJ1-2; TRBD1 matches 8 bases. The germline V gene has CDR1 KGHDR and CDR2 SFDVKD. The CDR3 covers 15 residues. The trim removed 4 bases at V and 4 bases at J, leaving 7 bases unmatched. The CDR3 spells CATSEFGQGLYGYTF. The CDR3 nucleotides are TGTGCCACCAGTGAATTTGGACAGGGACTCTATGGCTACACCTTC.

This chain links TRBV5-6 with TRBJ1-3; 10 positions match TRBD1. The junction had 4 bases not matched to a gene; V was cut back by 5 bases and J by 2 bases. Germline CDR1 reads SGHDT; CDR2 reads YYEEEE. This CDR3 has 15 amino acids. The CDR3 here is CASSYDRGPGNTIYF. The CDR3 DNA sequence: TGTGCCAGCAGTTACGACAGGGGGCCTGGAAACACCATATATTTT.

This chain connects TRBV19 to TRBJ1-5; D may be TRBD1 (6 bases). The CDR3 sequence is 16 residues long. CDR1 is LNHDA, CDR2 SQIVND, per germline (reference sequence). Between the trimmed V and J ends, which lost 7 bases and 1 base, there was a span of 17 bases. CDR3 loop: CASTFRSGQSNQPQHF. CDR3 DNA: TGTGCCAGTACCTTTAGGTCCGGACAGAGCAATCAGCCCCAGCATTTT.

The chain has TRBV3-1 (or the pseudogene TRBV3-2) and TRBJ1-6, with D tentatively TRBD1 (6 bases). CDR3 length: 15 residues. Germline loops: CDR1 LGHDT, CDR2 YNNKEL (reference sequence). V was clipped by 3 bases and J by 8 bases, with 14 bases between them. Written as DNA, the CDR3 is TGTGCCAGCAGCCATCGACAGGAAACCTATTCACCCCTCCACTTT. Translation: CASSHRQETYSPLHF.

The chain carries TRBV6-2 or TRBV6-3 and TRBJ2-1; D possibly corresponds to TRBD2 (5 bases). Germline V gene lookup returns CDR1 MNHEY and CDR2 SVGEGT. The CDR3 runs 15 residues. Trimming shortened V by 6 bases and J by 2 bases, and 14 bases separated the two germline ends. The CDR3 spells CASSETRVAYNEQFF. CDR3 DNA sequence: TGTGCCAGCAGCGAAACTAGGGTAGCCTACAATGAGCAGTTCTTC.

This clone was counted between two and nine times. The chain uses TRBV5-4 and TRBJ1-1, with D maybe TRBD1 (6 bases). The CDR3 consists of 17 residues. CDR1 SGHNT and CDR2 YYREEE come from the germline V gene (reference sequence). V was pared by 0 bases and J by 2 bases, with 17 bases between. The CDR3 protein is CASSLGGVAGVNTEAFF. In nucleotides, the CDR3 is TGTGCCAGCAGCTTGGGAGGGGTGGCAGGGGTCAACACTGAAGCTTTCTTT.

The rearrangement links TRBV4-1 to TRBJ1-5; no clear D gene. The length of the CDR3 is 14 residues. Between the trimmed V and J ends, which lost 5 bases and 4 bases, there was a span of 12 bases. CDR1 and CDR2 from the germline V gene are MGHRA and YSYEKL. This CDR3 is CASSSAGGNQPQHF. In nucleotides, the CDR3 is TGCGCCAGCAGCTCCGCAGGAGGGAATCAGCCCCAGCATTTT.